Included here is one TCR beta chain sequence, with context. The source of the sample is a study of CXCR3-negative and CXCR3-positive naive CD8 T cells. It was by 5' RACE with UMI labels that the TRB cDNA libraries were prepared. TCRdb re-called the 5' RACE reads and gives one entry per CDR3 protein, without DNA. This sample carries some 130,000 distinct CDR3 sequences, with around 0.5% going to the ten biggest clones. This CDR3 is built from 15 residues. CDR1 KGHDR and CDR2 SFDVKD come from the germline V gene. The sequenced material came from naive CXCR3- CD8+ T cells from blood. The subset here: CD45RO-CCR7+CD27+CD95- naive CD8+ T cells lacking CXCR3 (TNR3-). V usage is TRBV24-1 and J usage is TRBJ1-5; TCRdb picks TRBD1, but there is no DNA to check that call. This receptor was obtained from a human donor in good health. Some clones in this sample may be carry-over from other donors' samples. Here the CDR3 reads CATSDTGGAGQPQHF.